These 22 T cell receptor beta chains were sequenced from one sample in a study of breast tumors, draining lymph nodes, adjacent tissues. The lymph nodes were axillary draining lymph nodes from breast cancer patients. TCRdb recomputed calls from the multiplex PCR reads with MiXCR, one row per CDR3 protein. In the table there are approximately 150,000 distinct CDR3 sequences, approximately 30% of which are singletons. Material: axillary lymph node tissue. These receptors originate from a female donor with breast cancer. Some clones in this sample may be carry-over from other donors' samples.

This clonotype was picked up many times. The CDR3 region has the DNA TGTGCCAGCAGGATCACAGGGGATGGGGGGACCCAGTACTTC. Encoded protein: CASRITGDGGTQYF. The chain is built from TRBV2 and TRBJ2-5; 7 nucleotides line up with TRBD1. V was pared by 6 bases and J by 7 bases, with 11 bases of the junction left unmatched. This CDR3 comprises 14 residues. Germline-derived CDR1 and CDR2 are SNHLY and FYNNEI.

This clonotype was observed a few times. CDR3 amino acids: CASSSRGQGSNQPQHF. The CDR3 nucleotides are TGTGCCAGCAGTTCCAGGGGGCAAGGGAGCAATCAGCCCCAGCATTTT. The J gene is TRBJ1-5, the V gene TRBV28; 8 nucleotides align to TRBD1. CDR1 MDHEN and CDR2 SYDVKM come from the germline V gene. The CDR3 length is 16 residues. V was pared by 4 bases and J by 1 base, with 6 bases of the junction left unmatched.

Worth noting for this clonotype: The junction differs from germline at one of its ends, possibly a read error. The rearrangement links TRBV7-2 to TRBJ1-4, with TRBD1 as a possible D gene (5 bases). Germline values: CDR1 SGHTA, CDR2 FQGNSA. The CDR3 consists of 16 residues. The CDR3 is CASSSGGSLLGEELFF. CDR3 DNA sequence: TGTGCCAGCAGCTCCGGGGGGTCCCTTCTGGGTGAAGAACTGTTTTTC. The full variable domain, with the rest looked up from reference TRBV7-2 and TRBJ1-4, is GAGVSQSPSNKVTEKGKDVELRCDPISGHTALYWYRQSLGQGLEFLIYFQGNSAPDKSGLPSDRFSAERTGGSVSTLTIQRTQQEDSAVYLCASSSGGSLLGEELFFGSGTQLSVL.

V usage is TRBV7-2 and J usage is TRBJ1-4; possibly TRBD1 for D (5 bases). The CDR3 has 15 residues. Trimming pared 6 bases from V and 8 bases from J, leaving 19 bases between. Germline-derived CDR1 and CDR2 are SGHTA and FQGNSA. CDR3: CASRRSSGTGEKLFF. Written as DNA, the CDR3 is TGTGCCAGCAGACGGAGCTCCGGGACGGGGGAAAAACTGTTTTTT.

At least ten counts were recorded for this clonotype. The V call is TRBV24-1, the J call TRBJ2-1; 8 bases are a match to TRBD1. This CDR3 is 16 amino acids long. The germline V gene encodes CDR1 KGHDR and CDR2 SFDVKD. The ends lost 4 bases at V and 4 bases at J; junction bases unmatched: 8. The CDR3 here is CATSDPGTGTYNEQFF. CDR3 nucleotide sequence: TGTGCCACCAGTGACCCCGGGACAGGAACATACAATGAGCAGTTCTTC.

This clonotype was observed many times. The chain has TRBV6-2 or TRBV6-3 and TRBJ1-5, with TRBD1 matching 8 bases. V lost 4 bases to trimming and J lost 7 bases; unmatched junction nucleotides: 9. The CDR3 has 15 residues. Germline values: CDR1 MNHEY, CDR2 SVGEGT. CDR3 loop: CASSSLWTGNQPQHF. In DNA, the CDR3 is TGTGCCAGCAGTTCCCTCTGGACAGGGAACCAGCCCCAGCATTTT.

This clonotype was counted ten times or more. The chain recombines TRBV3-1 with TRBJ1-6; D ambiguous. The V gene's germline CDR1 is LGHDT and CDR2 YNNKEL (reference sequence). Trimming removed 0 bases from V and 0 bases from J, with 9 bases in between. The CDR3 totals 17 residues. The CDR3 region has the DNA TGTGCCAGCAGCCAAGATCTGGAGATCTCCTATAATTCACCCCTCCACTTT. Translating it yields CASSQDLEISYNSPLHF.

The chain recombines TRBV27 with TRBJ1-6; D remains ambiguous. The CDR3 sequence is 12 residues long. Germline V gene data show CDR1 as MNHEY and CDR2 as SMNVEV (reference sequence). Deletions cut 8 bases from V and 7 bases from J, with 9 bases between. CDR3 DNA: TGTGCCAGCGGTGATAACAATTCACCCCTCCACTTT. Residues: CASGDNNSPLHF.

This chain connects TRBV7-9 to TRBJ2-7; 11 nucleotides match TRBD2. The ends lost 10 bases at V and 0 bases at J; junction bases unmatched: 5. From germline, CDR1 is SEHNR and CDR2 FQNEAQ (reference sequence). The CDR3 extends over 14 amino acids. CDR3 coding DNA: TGTGCCACCCGGGGACTAGCGGACTCCTACGAGCAGTACTTC. This codes for CATRGLADSYEQYF.

Of note for this clonotype: No conserved phenylalanine or tryptophan ends this CDR3, so it is likely a read error. The chain carries TRBV6-4 and TRBJ1-4; 7 bases are shared with TRBD1. CDR3 length: 14 residues. Germline V CDR1 and CDR2: MRHNA, SNTAGT. The CDR3 spells CASSHSDRNEKLFS. CDR3 DNA sequence: TGTGCCAGCAGTCACTCGGACAGGAATGAAAAACTGTTTTCT.

The sample holds many counts of this clonotype. This chain connects TRBV6-6 to TRBJ2-1, with D perhaps being TRBD1 or TRBD2 (6 bases each). V shed 6 bases and J shed 8 bases, with 23 bases lying between them. Germline V gives CDR1 MNHNY, CDR2 SVGAGI (reference sequence). The CDR3 length is 16 residues. DNA of the CDR3: TGTGCCAGCAGCCCACCCCCGGGGGCAGGGCGAGATGAGCAGTTCTTC. It is translated as CASSPPPGAGRDEQFF.

This clonotype was detected only a few times. One end of the junction fails to match germline, which may point to a read error. The J gene is TRBJ1-4, the V gene TRBV6-5; no clear D gene. Germline V gene data show CDR1 as MNHEY and CDR2 as SVGAGI. The CDR3 loop spans 14 amino acids. The CDR3 here is CASSHSALNEKLFF. The CDR3 region has the DNA TGTGCCAGCAGTCACTCGGCCCTTAATGAAAAACTGTTTTTT.

The gene calls are TRBV7-6 and TRBJ2-4, with D possibly being TRBD1 or TRBD2 (6 bases each). CDR3 length: 22 amino acids. CDR1 is SGHVS and CDR2 is FNYEAQ in the germline V gene. With 1 base removed from V and 0 bases from J, the gap between germline ends came to 28 bases. The CDR3 sequence is CASSLVGENTGGERLAKNIQYF. DNA of the CDR3: TGTGCCAGCAGCTTAGTAGGAGAGAACACCGGGGGCGAGCGCTTAGCCAAAAACATTCAGTACTTC.

This clonotype turned up a few times. The J gene is TRBJ2-1, the V gene TRBV28; possible D gene TRBD2, 5 bases. This CDR3 has 17 residues. The ends were cut back, 5 bases at V and 5 bases at J, with 22 bases in the middle. CDR1 and CDR2 (germline): MDHEN, SYDVKM. The CDR3 DNA reads TGTGCCAGCAGTCCGGTGGGAAGCGGACTTTACCACAATGAGCAGTTCTTC. This gives the protein CASSPVGSGLYHNEQFF.

This chain links TRBV11-1 with TRBJ1-1; D unclear. The germline V gene has CDR1 SGHAT and CDR2 FQDESV (reference sequence). The CDR3 length is 12 residues. V dropped 5 bases and J dropped 4 bases, with 8 bases sitting between them. The chain's CDR3 is CASSLLRTEAFF. The DNA of the CDR3 is TGTGCCAGCAGCCTTTTGCGCACTGAAGCTTTCTTT.

This clonotype was found many times. Relative to the germline gene, one junction end is altered; a read error may explain this. The chain carries TRBV7-7 and TRBJ2-2; D uncertain. The CDR3 contains 13 residues. CDR1 and CDR2 from the germline V gene are SSHAT and FNYEAQ (reference sequence). In DNA form, the CDR3 reads TGTGCTAGCAGCTTAGTGGGGTCCGGGGAGCTGTTTTTT. This encodes CASSLVGSGELFF. Using reference TRBV7-7 and TRBJ2-2 for the parts outside the CDR3, the full variable domain is GAGVSQSPRYKVTKRGQDVTLRCDPISSHATLYWYQQALGQGPEFLTYFNYEAQPDKSGLPSDRFSAERPEGSISTLTIQRTEQRDSAMYRCASSLVGSGELFFGEGSRLTVL.

Of note for this clonotype: A much more abundant neighbour one base away suggests this may be a read error. V is TRBV20-1 and J is TRBJ2-1, with 9 bases that match TRBD1. The CDR3 loop spans 15 amino acids. Germline loops: CDR1 DFQATT, CDR2 SNEGSKA (reference sequence). The CDR3 sequence: CSAPQDRGSSNEQFF. The CDR3 region has the DNA TGCAGTGCTCCACAAGACAGGGGGTCCTCCAATGAGCAGTTCTTC.

Comment on this clonotype: One base away lies a much larger clone, so this may be a sequencing read error. The chain employs TRBV27 and TRBJ2-3; 12 bases are a match to TRBD2. J gave up 2 bases and V 6 bases, and 6 bases lay outside the gene matches. The CDR3 has 16 amino acids. From germline, CDR1 is MNHEY and CDR2 SMNVEV (reference sequence). CDR3 DNA: TGTGCCAGCAGACGTGGACTAGCGGGGTACACAGATACGCAGTATTTT. It translates to CASRRGLAGYTDTQYF.

On this clonotype: A much more abundant neighbour one base away suggests this may be a read error. This chain uses TRBV27 with TRBJ2-7; D tentatively reads TRBD1 or TRBD2 (5 bases each). The CDR3 totals 14 residues. The ends were cut back, 6 bases at V and 2 bases at J, with 14 bases in the middle. Germline V gives CDR1 MNHEY, CDR2 SMNVEV (reference sequence). CDR3: CASRHTRGPYEQYF. DNA for the CDR3: TGTGCCAGCAGGCACACCCGGGGCCCCTACGAGCAGTACTTC.

V and J are TRBV19 and TRBJ1-6, with a weak D call TRBD1 (5 bases). Germline loops: CDR1 LNHDA, CDR2 SQIVND (reference sequence). V was trimmed by 3 bases and J by 7 bases, leaving 13 bases between them. The CDR3 spans 15 residues. The DNA for the CDR3 is TGTGCCAGTAGTATGCGGGGCAGGAGCAATTCACCCCTCCACTTT. Translated, it gives CASSMRGRSNSPLHF.

This clonotype was detected ten times or more. CDR3 sequence: CASSLPYTDTQYF. The CDR3 DNA is TGTGCCAGCAGTTTGCCGTACACAGATACGCAGTATTTT. V and J are TRBV12-3 or TRBV12-4 and TRBJ2-3; D ambiguous. This CDR3 comprises 13 residues. The ends were cut back, 3 bases at V and 2 bases at J, with 6 bases in the middle.

In this sample, this clonotype turned up many times. This chain uses TRBV27 with TRBJ2-7, with TRBD2 identical over 12 bases. CDR1 is MNHEY and CDR2 is SMNVEV in the germline V gene (reference sequence). J gave up 5 bases and V 6 bases, and 11 bases lay outside the gene matches. The CDR3 length is 16 residues. The CDR3 here is CASRKSLAGGRHEQYF. CDR3 bases: TGTGCCAGCAGGAAAAGTCTAGCGGGAGGGCGACACGAGCAGTACTTC.